These 18 T cell receptor beta chains were all obtained from the same sample, sequenced in a study of blood T cell repertoires in COVID-19 (dated by TCRdb to the early 2020s). Library preparation employed the immunoSEQ multiplex PCR assay. Imported from immuneACCESS, the table was reduced by TCRdb to in-frame sequences with V and J called. These copies leave out some clones; in studies compared against another copy, an unresolved V gene accounts for under half, and the cause of the remainder is not known. The sample table holds under 250,000 clones, of which roughly 85% were seen once. Roughly 4.6% of the sample is held by the ten biggest clonotypes. Sample: peripheral blood. The receptors derive from a man over 45 with COVID-19, enrolled during active disease.

The rearrangement links TRBV21-1 to TRBJ1-2. TRBV21-1 represents a pseudogene. There are 14 residues in the CDR3. The CDR3 sequence: CASSTGGATYGYTF. The CDR3 region has the DNA TGTGCCAGCAGCACTGGAGGGGCCACCTATGGCTACACCTTC.

This clone was counted between two and nine times. The rearrangement links TRBV6-5 to TRBJ2-7; a possible D gene is TRBD1 (6 bases). Trimming took off 6 bases at V and 5 bases at J, with 17 bases between the two ends. Per germline, CDR1 MNHEY and CDR2 SVGAGI. This CDR3 spans 14 amino acids. DNA for the CDR3: TGTGCCAGCAGCCCCCGGGACAAGTCCAACGAGCAGTACTTC. Protein sequence: CASSPRDKSNEQYF.

The V call is TRBV1, the J call TRBJ2-7; the D call TRBD2 from the table was never checked on the DNA. TRBV1 is flagged as a pseudogene. The CDR3 loop spans 18 amino acids. CDR3 in amino acids: CTSSQPPRTSGGPYEQYF. CDR3 nucleotides: TGCACCAGCAGCCAGCCCCCGAGGACTAGCGGGGGGCCCTACGAGCAGTACTTC.

CDR3: CASRRGEAPYNEKLFF. The CDR3 nucleotides are TGTGCCTCCCGCCGGGGGGAAGCCCCTTATAATGAAAAACTGTTTTTT. The V call is TRBV2, the J call TRBJ1-4; possible D gene TRBD1, 5 bases. Trimming removed 11 bases from V and 4 bases from J, with 23 bases in between. CDR1 is SNHLY and CDR2 is FYNNEI in the germline V gene. The CDR3 is 16 residues long.

The chain carries TRBV27 and TRBJ2-7; 7 bases fit TRBD2. V shed 4 bases, J shed 7 bases, and the junction held 10 bases outside the gene matches. CDR3 length: 14 residues. Germline assignment: CDR1 MNHEY and CDR2 SMNVEV (reference sequence). As DNA, the CDR3 is TGTGCCAGCAGTTCCCAACCCGGGGGGTTTGAGCAGTACTTC. It is translated as CASSSQPGGFEQYF.

The V call is TRBV6-2 or TRBV6-3, the J call TRBJ2-7; TRBD1 agrees at 7 bases. J was trimmed by 0 bases and V by 2 bases; bases with no gene match: 7. Germline CDR1 reads MNHEY; CDR2 reads SVGEGT. The CDR3 consists of 16 residues. The CDR3 here is CASSYANRGLSYEQYF. In nucleotides, the CDR3 is TGTGCCAGCAGTTACGCGAACAGGGGCCTCTCCTACGAGCAGTACTTC.

The CDR3 DNA reads as TGTGCCAGCAGCGTAGGGGGACTAAGCGCAGATACGCAGTATTTT. Encoded protein: CASSVGGLSADTQYF. The rearrangement joins TRBV9 to TRBJ2-3, with 7 bases lining up with TRBD2. V was pared by 0 bases and J by 4 bases, with 5 bases of the junction left unmatched. The germline CDR1 and CDR2 sequences are SGDLS and YYNGEE. CDR3 size: 15 residues.

With regard to this clone: The sample holds other DNA sequences that translate to the same CDR3. The chain employs TRBV3-1 (or the pseudogene TRBV3-2) and TRBJ1-3; a possible D gene is TRBD1 (6 bases). This CDR3 has 15 amino acids. Germline lookup yields CDR1 LGHDT and CDR2 YNNKEL (reference sequence). Between the trimmed V and J ends, which lost 3 bases and 3 bases, there was a span of 12 bases. CDR3 coding DNA: TGTGCCAGCAGCCAGGCCAGGGGAAGTGGAAACACCATATATTTT. Protein sequence: CASSQARGSGNTIYF.

The chain uses TRBV28 and TRBJ1-5; 10 bases are a match to TRBD1. Per the germline V gene, CDR1 is MDHEN and CDR2 is SYDVKM. V was pared by 3 bases and J by 6 bases, with 5 bases of the junction left unmatched. This CDR3 region has 15 residues. CDR3 protein: CASSLVTGGFQPQHF. The CDR3 coding sequence is TGTGCCAGCAGTTTGGTGACAGGGGGCTTTCAGCCCCAGCATTTT. Full variable domain (remainder filled in from reference TRBV28 and TRBJ1-5): DVKVTQSSRYLVKRTGEKVFLECVQDMDHENMFWYRQDPGLGLRLIYFSYDVKMKEKGDIPEGYSVSREKKERFSLILESASTNQTSMYLCASSLVTGGFQPQHFGDGTRLSIL.

This chain links TRBV6-6 with TRBJ2-7; TRBD2 aligns across 7 bases. V trimming: 8 bases; J trimming: 2 bases; junction bases outside the gene matches: 6. CDR3 length: 13 residues. The germline gives CDR1 MNHNY, CDR2 SVGAGI (reference sequence). DNA for the CDR3: TGTGCCAGCCTAATGGGACTAACCTACGAGCAGTACTTC. It yields the protein CASLMGLTYEQYF.

The chain has TRBV10-2 and TRBJ1-2, with a tentative D call TRBD1 (6 bases). This CDR3 region has 11 residues. V was clipped by 3 bases and J by 8 bases, with 7 bases between them. Per the germline V gene, CDR1 is WSHSY and CDR2 is SAAADI. CDR3: CASSDRGGYTF. CDR3 nucleotides: TGCGCCAGCAGTGACAGGGGAGGCTACACCTTC.

The V gene is TRBV7-3, the J gene TRBJ2-3; TRBD2 matches 9 bases. Trimming removed 4 bases from V and 3 bases from J; junction bases left unmatched: 8. Per germline, CDR1 SGHTA and CDR2 FQGTGA. The CDR3 covers 16 residues. This CDR3 reads CASSSLSGGMTDTQYF. CDR3 DNA sequence: TGTGCCAGCAGCTCCCTTAGCGGGGGAATGACAGATACGCAGTATTTT.

This clone was counted once. V usage is TRBV28 and J usage is TRBJ1-4; 11 bases match TRBD1. Germline lookup yields CDR1 MDHEN and CDR2 SYDVKM. The CDR3 sequence is 14 residues long. After removal of 5 bases from V and 8 bases from J, the junction contained 4 bases not matched to a gene. The CDR3 nucleotides read TGTGCCAGCAGTGTTGGACAGGGGGCAGAAAAACTGTTTTTT. It encodes CASSVGQGAEKLFF.

The genes are TRBV18 and TRBJ1-1; D unresolved. The CDR3 runs to 14 residues. V was trimmed by 3 bases and J by 0 bases, leaving 8 bases between them. Germline V gives CDR1 KGHSH, CDR2 LQKENI. This CDR3 reads CASSPQAMNTEAFF. The CDR3 DNA follows: TGTGCCAGCTCACCCCAGGCCATGAACACTGAAGCTTTCTTT.

V gene TRBV7-2 combines with J gene TRBJ1-6; D might be TRBD1 (5 bases). The CDR3 is 14 residues long. The V end was cut by 5 bases, the J end by 6 bases, with 11 bases between. Germline V CDR1 and CDR2: SGHTA, FQGNSA. CDR3 in amino acids: CASSQGTINSPLHF. The CDR3 region has the DNA TGTGCCAGCAGCCAGGGAACGATTAATTCACCCCTCCACTTT.

V is TRBV5-1 and J is TRBJ2-2, with TRBD2 identical over 9 bases. CDR3 length: 17 amino acids. Germline CDR1 SGHRS, CDR2 YFSETQ. With V trimmed by 3 bases and J by 1 base, 7 bases remained unmatched. CDR3 region: CASSYLAGLGNTGELFF. For the CDR3, the DNA is TGCGCCAGCAGCTACCTAGCGGGACTTGGGAACACCGGGGAGCTGTTTTTT.

This chain uses TRBV27 with TRBJ1-2, with TRBD1 as a possible D gene (5 bases). The CDR3 consists of 16 residues. V was cut by 7 bases and J by 1 base, with 19 bases left in between. Germline V gives CDR1 MNHEY, CDR2 SMNVEV (reference sequence). The CDR3: CASTSSRTSNNYGYTF. The CDR3 coding sequence is TGTGCCAGCACCTCCTCTCGGACATCAAATAACTATGGCTACACCTTC.

This clone was counted a few times. The rearrangement uses TRBV4-3 and TRBJ2-1, with 12 bases aligning to TRBD2. The trim removed 4 bases at V and 2 bases at J, leaving 3 bases unmatched. The CDR3 loop spans 16 amino acids. Germline assignment: CDR1 LGHNA and CDR2 YSLEER. Written as DNA, the CDR3 is TGCGCCAGCAGCCCTACTAGCGGGGGGCCCTACAATGAGCAGTTCTTC. It translates to CASSPTSGGPYNEQFF.